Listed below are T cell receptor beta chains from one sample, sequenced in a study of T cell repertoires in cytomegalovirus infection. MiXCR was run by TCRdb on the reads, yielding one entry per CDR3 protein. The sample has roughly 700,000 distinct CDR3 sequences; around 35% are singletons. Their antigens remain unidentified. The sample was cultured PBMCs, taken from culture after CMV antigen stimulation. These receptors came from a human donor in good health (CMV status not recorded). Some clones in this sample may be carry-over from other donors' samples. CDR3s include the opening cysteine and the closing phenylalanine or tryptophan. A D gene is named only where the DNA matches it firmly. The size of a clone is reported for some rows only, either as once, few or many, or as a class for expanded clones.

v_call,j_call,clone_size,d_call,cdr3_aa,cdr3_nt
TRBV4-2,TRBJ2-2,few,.,CASSQGRASASGELFF,TGTGCCAGCAGCCAAGGTCGGGCTTCTGCATCCGGGGAGCTGTTTTTT
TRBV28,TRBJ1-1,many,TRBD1,CASSSSGTGFAEAFF,TGTGCCAGCAGTTCCTCCGGGACAGGGTTCGCTGAAGCTTTCTTT
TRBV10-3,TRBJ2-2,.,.,CANRDSTGELFF,TGTGCCAATAGGGATAGCACCGGGGAGCTGTTTTTT
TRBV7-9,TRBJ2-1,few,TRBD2,CASSLRASGNRPYNEQFF,TGTGCCAGCAGCTTACGGGCTAGCGGGAATCGGCCCTACAATGAGCAGTTCTTC
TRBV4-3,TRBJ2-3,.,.,CASSQGGEGNTQYF,TGCGCCAGCAGCCAGGGCGGAGAGGGAAATACGCAGTATTTT
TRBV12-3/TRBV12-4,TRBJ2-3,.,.,CASSLYGLGRTAPTDTQYF,TGTGCCAGCAGTTTATACGGTCTGGGGCGGACTGCACCCACAGATACGCAGTATTTT
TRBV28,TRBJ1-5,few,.,CASSSPAEVDQPQHF,TGTGCCAGCAGCAGTCCTGCGGAGGTCGATCAGCCCCAGCATTTT
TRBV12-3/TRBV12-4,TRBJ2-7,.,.,CASSQGYYEQYF,TGTGCCAGCAGCCAGGGGTACTACGAGCAGTACTTC
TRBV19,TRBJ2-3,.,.,CASSGIGTDTQYF,TGTGCCAGTAGTGGGATTGGGACAGATACGCAGTATTTT
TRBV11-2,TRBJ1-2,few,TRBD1,CASMGQGWDGYTF,TGTGCCAGCATGGGACAGGGGTGGGATGGCTACACCTTC
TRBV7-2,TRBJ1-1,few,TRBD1,CASSTQTGRYTEAFF,TGTGCCAGCAGCACACAGACAGGGAGGTACACTGAAGCTTTCTTT
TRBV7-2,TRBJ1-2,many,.,CASSPGLPNHYGYTF,TGTGCCAGCAGTCCGGGATTGCCTAATCACTATGGCTACACCTTC
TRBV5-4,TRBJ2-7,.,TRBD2,CASSAGIAGVSYEQYF,TGTGCCAGCAGCGCCGGGATAGCGGGGGTGTCCTACGAGCAGTACTTC
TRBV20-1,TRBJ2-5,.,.,CSAPPGETQYF,TGCAGTGCTCCCCCGGGGGAGACCCAGTACTTC
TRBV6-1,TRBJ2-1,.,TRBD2,CASSGLAGGSSYNEQFF,TGTGCCAGCAGTGGGTTAGCGGGGGGGTCCTCCTACAATGAGCAGTTCTTC
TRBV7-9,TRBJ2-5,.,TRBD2,CASKSGGLRETQYF,TGTGCCAGCAAAAGCGGGGGGCTCAGGGAGACCCAGTACTTC
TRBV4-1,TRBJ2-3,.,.,CASSRVRADTDTQYF,TGCGCCAGCAGTCGTGTTCGCGCGGACACAGATACGCAGTATTTT
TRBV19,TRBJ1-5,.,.,CASQTQDSNQPQHF,TGTGCCAGTCAAACCCAGGATAGCAATCAGCCCCAGCATTTT
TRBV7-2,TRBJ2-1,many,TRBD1,CASSPGTGWRSSYNEQFF,TGTGCCAGCAGCCCCGGGACAGGATGGAGGAGCTCCTACAATGAGCAGTTCTTC
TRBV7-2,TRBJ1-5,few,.,CASSPMVMTGQHF,TGTGCCAGCAGCCCCATGGTAATGACGGGCCAGCATTTT
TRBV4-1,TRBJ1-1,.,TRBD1,CASSHRRGGTRDTEAFF,TGCGCCAGCAGCCACCGCAGGGGGGGAACCAGGGACACTGAAGCTTTCTTT
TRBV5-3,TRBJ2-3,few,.,CAGSPRRAADTQYF,TGTGCCGGCAGCCCCCGGCGGGCGGCAGATACGCAGTATTTT
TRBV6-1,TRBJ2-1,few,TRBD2,CASSEALWTRSYNEQFF,TGTGCCAGCAGTGAAGCGCTTTGGACTAGGAGCTACAATGAGCAGTTCTTC
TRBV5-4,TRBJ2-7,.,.,CASSRLGTVTEQYF,TGTGCCAGCAGTCGTTTGGGCACGGTTACAGAGCAGTACTTC
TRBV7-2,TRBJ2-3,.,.,CASSPGTHSDTQYF,TGTGCCAGCAGCCCAGGGACTCACTCAGATACGCAGTATTTT
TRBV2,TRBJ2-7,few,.,CASISSLGGTPLDEQYF,TGTGCCAGCATCTCTAGTTTGGGAGGGACACCGTTGGACGAGCAGTACTTC
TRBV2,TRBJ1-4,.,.,CASSPETSTNEKLFF,TGTGCCAGCAGTCCCGAAACCTCAACTAATGAAAAACTGTTTTTT